The 3 T cell receptor beta chains reported below all come from one sample, sequenced in a study of blood T cells in healthy people across ages. Then a second PCR, running roughly 7 to 12 cycles, was carried out with a sample-barcoded 5' primer and a J-beta primer mix. TCRdb reprocessed the 5' RACE reads via MiXCR and lists one record per CDR3 protein. The table lists about 640,000 distinct CDR3 sequences, about 54% of them singletons. Material: blood. Receptors were obtained from a man between 60 and 75 years old in good health.

This clonotype was recorded a few times. The chain is built from TRBV6-2 or TRBV6-3 and TRBJ1-2, with D possibly being TRBD1 (5 bases). V lost 5 bases and J lost 3, with 22 bases in between. CDR3 length equals 17 residues. CDR1 MNHEY and CDR2 SVGEGT come from the germline V gene. In nucleotides, the CDR3 is TGTGCCAGCAGTCACGCCGGGGCACCATCAGGTGACTATGGCTACACCTTC. This translates into CASSHAGAPSGDYGYTF.

The CDR3 sequence is CASSGGPARRNIQYF. The DNA of the CDR3 is TGTGCCAGCAGTGGGGGGCCTGCGAGGCGGAACATTCAGTACTTC. The rearrangement links TRBV6-5 to TRBJ2-4; D tentatively fits TRBD1 or TRBD2 (6 bases each). CDR1 and CDR2 from the germline V gene are MNHEY and SVGAGI. The CDR3 has 15 residues. Trimming took off 5 bases at V and 7 bases at J, with 18 bases between the two ends.

The V and J genes are TRBV4-1 and TRBJ2-5; 8 positions match TRBD1. The CDR3 runs to 16 residues. The ends lost 1 base at V and 1 base at J; junction bases unmatched: 5. Germline V gene sequence: CDR1 MGHRA, CDR2 YSYEKL. Written as DNA, the CDR3 is TGCGCCAGCAGCCAAGGGGGACAGGCGCTCCAAGAGACCCAGTACTTC. Translating it yields CASSQGGQALQETQYF.